Shown below are 8 T cell receptor beta chains from a single sample sequenced in a study of cytomegalovirus exposure and HLA in healthy donors. This PCR relied on a set of 60 Vbeta primers and 13 Jbeta primers. Profiled with immunoSEQ multiplex PCR; TCRdb holds only in-frame clones, not every one. Of around 130,000 clones listed, 80% to 90% are singletons. The material sequenced was PBMCs. These receptors came from a woman between 40 and 50 years old in good health and CMV-seropositive.

J is TRBJ2-7 and V is TRBV5-1; 9 bases align to TRBD1. Germline loops: CDR1 SGHRS, CDR2 YFSETQ. The trim removed 0 bases at V and 4 bases at J, leaving 5 bases unmatched. The CDR3 totals 15 residues. CDR3: CASSLDGTGIYEQYF. In DNA, the CDR3 is TGCGCCAGCAGCTTGGATGGGACAGGGATATACGAGCAGTACTTC.

This chain uses TRBV5-1 with TRBJ2-7; TRBD2 aligns across 9 bases. J gave up 2 bases and V 5 bases, and 11 bases lay outside the gene matches. Per germline, CDR1 SGHRS and CDR2 YFSETQ. The CDR3 contains 16 residues. The CDR3 here is CASRREGNPFTYEQYF. CDR3 DNA sequence: TGCGCCAGCAGGCGGGAGGGAAACCCCTTTACCTACGAGCAGTACTTC.

The J gene is TRBJ1-5, the V gene TRBV19; TRBD1 matches 7 bases. CDR3 length: 16 residues. The V and J ends lost 3 bases and 0 bases, in that order; junction bases with no gene match: 5. Per germline, CDR1 LNHDA and CDR2 SQIVND (reference sequence). The CDR3 region has the DNA TGTGCCAGTAGTATCCGGGACAGATATAGCAATCAGCCCCAGCATTTT. Translated: CASSIRDRYSNQPQHF.

Only a few counts were recorded for this clone. The rearrangement joins TRBV6-1 to TRBJ1-1; D may be TRBD1 (5 bases). This CDR3 comprises 14 residues. Germline V gene sequence: CDR1 MNHNS, CDR2 SASEGT. Trimming took off 6 bases at V and 1 base at J, with 12 bases between the two ends. The CDR3 protein is CASRSGLRNTEAFF. In DNA form, the CDR3 reads TGTGCCAGCAGATCGGGACTGAGGAACACTGAAGCTTTCTTT.

The chain has TRBV29-1 and TRBJ2-1; 8 nucleotides line up with TRBD2. V lost 6 bases to trimming and J lost 5 bases; unmatched junction nucleotides: 18. Germline V gene data show CDR1 as SQVTM and CDR2 as ANQGSEA. This CDR3 comprises 17 residues. CDR3 loop: CSVHPIRGGGFDNEQFF. CDR3 DNA sequence: TGCAGCGTCCACCCCATTCGTGGCGGGGGGTTCGACAATGAGCAGTTCTTC.

The chain employs TRBV19 and TRBJ2-7, with 8 bases that match TRBD2. With V trimmed by 5 bases and J by 4 bases, 7 bases remained unmatched. This CDR3 region has 14 residues. Germline V CDR1 and CDR2: LNHDA, SQIVND (reference sequence). The CDR3, as DNA: TGTGCCAGTAGTGCAGCGGGAGTTGTTTACGAGCAGTACTTC. This translates into CASSAAGVVYEQYF.

This clone was detected a few times. This chain connects TRBV11-2 to TRBJ2-3, with D possibly being TRBD2 (5 bases). V lost 0 bases and J 9 bases, leaving 19 bases between the germline ends. This CDR3 spans 16 amino acids. The germline gives CDR1 SGHAT, CDR2 FQNNGV. CDR3 in DNA: TGTGCCAGCAGCTTAGAGGCGTCTAGCCTCCCCGACACGCAGTATTTT. Translated, it gives CASSLEASSLPDTQYF.

The V gene is TRBV5-1, the J gene TRBJ2-1, with TRBD1 identical over 9 bases. CDR3 size: 17 residues. Germline CDR1 SGHRS, CDR2 YFSETQ. The ends lost 6 bases at V and 0 bases at J; junction bases unmatched: 10. As DNA, the CDR3 is TGCGCCAGCACTTCTCCGACAGGGGGGGACTCCTACAATGAGCAGTTCTTC. Encoded protein: CASTSPTGGDSYNEQFF.